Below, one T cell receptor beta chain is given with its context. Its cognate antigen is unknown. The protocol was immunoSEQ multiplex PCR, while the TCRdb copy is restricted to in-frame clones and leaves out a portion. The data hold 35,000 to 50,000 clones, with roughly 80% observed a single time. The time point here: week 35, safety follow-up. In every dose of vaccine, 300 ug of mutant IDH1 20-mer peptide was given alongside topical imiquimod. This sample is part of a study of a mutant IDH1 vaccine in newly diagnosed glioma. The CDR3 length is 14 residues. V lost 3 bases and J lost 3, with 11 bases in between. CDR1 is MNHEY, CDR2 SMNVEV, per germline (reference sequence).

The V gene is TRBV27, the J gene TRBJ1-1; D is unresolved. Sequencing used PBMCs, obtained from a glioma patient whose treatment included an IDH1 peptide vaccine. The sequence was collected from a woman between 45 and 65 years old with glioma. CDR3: CASSLWALDTEAFF. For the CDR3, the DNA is TGTGCCAGCAGTTTGTGGGCGCTGGACACTGAAGCTTTCTTT.